This T cell receptor beta chain was sequenced in a study of cytomegalovirus exposure and HLA in healthy donors (dated by TCRdb to about 2017). In terms of the full investigation: According to an earlier analysis of around 600 of the donors, about 180 million T cells yielded roughly 110 million unique TCR beta sequences and more than 250 Gb of sequence data. Typing coverage varied by locus: about 629-630 donors for A, B, C, DRB1 and DQB1; around 560 for DQA1; 600 to 610 for DPA1; approximately 470 for DPB1. All discovery cohort repertoires had been generated using a single sequencing platform. A later genetic analysis used genome-wide SNP genotypes for about three fifths of the 666 donors, treating that subset as a discovery cohort. An early release that covered approximately 600 HLA-typed donors contained about 300 gigabases of sequencing data and around 85 million unique TCR sequences. Among around 400 genotyped donors of the cohort, an average of approximately 200,000 unique TCR beta nucleotide sequences was sequenced per donor, of which about 18% were non-productive. Because of strong linkage in the cohort, a few DR-DQ haplotypes were treated as single units for association and clustering. HLA typing covered class I and class II loci at four-digit resolution. An earlier analysis of roughly 580 of the donors used high-throughput TCR beta sequencing to judge whether each TCR beta V gene segment behaved as functional or pseudogenic. Donor age, sex, ethnicity and CMV serostatus were compiled alongside the repertoire data. Rather than drawing on any new phenotypic data, the later analysis identified candidate immune exposures from TCR beta sequences and the way those sequences occurred across donors. To study patterns of TCR occurrence, a later analysis re-analyzed previously published TCR beta repertoires from 600 to 750 donors and added high-resolution HLA genotyping. In addition to the first cohort of 666 subjects, a separate validation cohort of 120 different subjects was used. The aim of the study was to test whether cataloging public T cell receptors could identify signatures of past pathogen exposure. Using immunosequencing, the study profiled T cell repertoires from around 670 subjects and related those repertoires to cytomegalovirus serostatus. The genetic ancestry cluster associated with self-reported Caucasian donors included 81% of the 300 to 450 genotyped donors. To predict cytomegalovirus infection status, the study brought together high-throughput TCR immunosequencing, statistical association of individual TCRs with disease status, and machine learning. The paper's findings and limits, for the study overall: In the study, some 160 TCR beta chains were listed as associated with cytomegalovirus. In a later analysis, several top co-occurrence clusters were reported to appear linked to parvovirus B19, influenza, CMV and Epstein-Barr virus. In a later analysis, HLA-associated TCR beta chains were found to be more clonally expanded and to have lower generation probabilities than equally common non-associated chains. Because some donors lacked HLA typing at each locus, the association tests relied only on the typed subset. Cytomegalovirus status was reported to be diagnosed by the classifier with high specificity and sensitivity in both the original and validation cohorts. A later genetic analysis reported fewer N-insertions in productive TCRs among donors in an Asian-associated ancestry cluster than the roughly 620-donor mean. The authors suggested that the approach could potentially be extended to other disease states and immunological phenotypes. A cluster of highly shared sequence variants was judged likely to represent a technical artifact of the sequencing pipeline. A further reported finding was that TCR beta sequences accurately predicted the HLA-A and HLA-B alleles for most subjects in the first cohort. Because counts were too low, some 16 rarely observed V segments, including chromosome 9 orphons, were excluded from the earlier analysis of 500 to 700 of the donors. An earlier analysis of roughly 570 of the donors showed that most TCR beta V segments appeared in productive rearrangements either about 87% or about 30% of the time, which broadly matched IMGT annotations. A later genetic analysis associated a missense DCLRE1C variant with V-gene and J-gene trimming of TCR beta chains, and an independent cohort replicated the association. The cohort was sequenced for TCR beta chains only, and without alpha or paired-chain data the features that could be detected were limited. CMV serostatus was the only immune exposure information available for the cohort. A later analysis found that most CMV-associated TCR beta chains appeared HLA-restricted, with HLA associations seemingly driven largely by CMV exposure. Most TCR sequences were observed very rarely across donors, whereas some public TCRs were present in many individuals. Correlated functional status among segregating V segments might reflect linkage disequilibrium, but an unknown experimental factor could not be ruled out. Sequencing depth was assumed to be roughly uniform across donors in the presence/absence analyses, though that assumption may not hold. In a later analysis, TCR association rates were found to vary across HLA loci, with the most associated TCRs seen for DRB1 alleles and the fewest for HLA-C alleles. Some IMGT-functional V segments, including TRBV6-2 and TRBV6-3, could not be told apart with the 87-base-pair reads, so those segments were excluded. In vitro tests confirmed that a few of the cytomegalovirus-associated TCR beta chains recognize cytomegalovirus antigens. When HLA alleles, especially DR and DQ, strongly co-occurred, TCR associations were difficult to assign to individual alleles. At a false discovery rate of 0.05, a later analysis linked under 20,000 TCR beta sequences to specific HLA alleles.

The receptor library was made with the immunoSEQ multiplex PCR assay. The multiplex PCR relied on a mix of 60 forward primers for TCR Vbeta segments and 13 reverse primers for TCR Jbeta segments. A multiplex PCR assay on genomic DNA amplified the CDR3 region of rearranged TCR beta genes. On the Illumina HiSeq System, the amplified TCR beta libraries were sequenced as 87-base-pair reads. The paper's data handling went like this. A later analysis counted about 76 million unique TCR beta chains across the 500 to 850 repertoires, and some 11 million of these chains were shared by at least two donors. To remove PCR and sequencing errors, raw reads were error-corrected and collapsed into unique sequences using a nearest-neighbor algorithm that merged closely related sequences. To assign V, D and J gene segments, CDR3 sequences were aligned to IMGT reference sequences. For a sequence to be retained, at least a six-nucleotide match to both a V gene segment and a J gene segment was required. Rearrangements were classified as productive when the CDR3 lacked stop codons and remained in frame with V and J, and all other rearrangements were classified as non-productive. Following IMGT convention, CDR3 was defined as the stretch from the second conserved V-encoded cysteine up to the conserved J-encoded phenylalanine. In an earlier analysis of approximately 500 of the donors, sequences lacking an unambiguous match to a single V gene segment were excluded. An earlier analysis of 500 to 600 of the donors classified V segments as functional when productive rearrangements were above 56.7% and as segregating when the standard deviation between donors was above 5%. A statistical classification framework was built for diagnosing cytomegalovirus status from the catalog of TCR beta chain sequences. V and J gene assignment, in a later analysis, came from comparing TCR nucleotide sequences with IMGT/GENE-DB human TR gene sequences. In a later analysis, CDR3 sequences and most-parsimonious VDJ recombination scenarios were assigned using the TCRdist pipeline. In a later analysis, each TCR beta chain was defined by its CDR3 amino acid sequence together with its V-gene family, and reads lacking a unique V-gene family were excluded. To address suspected cross-contamination and a sequencing artifact, a later analysis removed some 620 highly shared, low-generation-probability nucleotide sequences. For each public chain, a later analysis derived a clonal expansion index from normalized ranks of inferred template counts within each repertoire. In a later analysis, generation probabilities were computed using a VDJ recombination model fitted to out-of-frame rearrangements, and the results were checked against IGoR. Hypergeometric tests were used in a later analysis to score TCR-TCR, TCR-HLA and TCR-CMV co-occurrence, with a repertoire-size bias correction applied to the TCR pairs. In a later analysis, false discovery rates were estimated by permuting HLA or CMV assignments 20 times. A later analysis grouped co-occurring TCRs with DBSCAN, adding TCRdist sequence similarity when clustering within HLA-allele-positive subsets. Co-occurrence clustering excluded repertoires with fewer than 30,000 or more than 120,000 public chains, plus five with anomalous nucleotide sharing. Held by TCRdb, this immuneACCESS table contains in-frame sequences only and omits some clones. Under half of the omission traces to an unresolved V gene where checked; the cause of the rest is unknown. V, J and clone size are those of that table, while D and trimming were read from the DNA. For this sample there are around 200,000 clones; roughly 88% appear just once. The ten largest clones take up 1% to 1.5% of the sample.

The CDR3 runs 13 residues from the cysteine to the phenylalanine. Only the CDR3 portion is preserved as DNA: 39 bases, with reading frame beginning at the first base. The germline V gene gives CDR1 as SGDLS and CDR2 as YYNGEE. The germline V and J ends show losses of 4 bases and 7 bases respectively, and no gene match explains 3 bases of the junction. The cohort was made up of roughly 670 healthy bone marrow donors. At the time of sampling, all cohort members were nominally healthy, though unrecorded immune exposures were likely present. The donor was CMV seropositive and was included in the group of 250 to 300 seropositive cohort members. Each donor provided a peripheral blood sample, and peripheral blood mononuclear cells were used for TCR beta sequencing. The Qiagen DNeasy Blood Extraction Kit was used to extract genomic DNA from the blood cell samples. Comment on this clone: Its antigen is currently not known. Base qualities are not at hand, and no much larger clone is one base apart.

The TCR was taken from a girl aged 2-10 years in good health and CMV-seropositive. The receptor chain draws on TRBV9 and TRBJ2-2, with 8 middle bases fitting TRBD2. The sample consisted of PBMCs. The nucleotides read TGTGCCAGCAGCCGCGCGGGAGGCGGGGAGCTGTTTTTT. Protein translation: CASSRAGGGELFF.